The clone carrying this T cell receptor beta chain was seen a few times. The antigen is not known. This record belongs to a study of cytomegalovirus exposure and HLA in healthy donors. General observations from the study: Investigators reported under 200 TCR beta chains as tied to cytomegalovirus. In vitro experiments confirmed that three CMV-associated chains were specific for CMV antigens.

The donors were part of the validation cohort, which consisted of more than 90 subjects and was separate from the first cohort of 666 subjects. TCRdb's table, derived via immunoSEQ multiplex PCR, lists solely in-frame clones and lacks some. The sample consists of 150,000 to 200,000 clones, less than 90% of them appearing once. V shed 0 bases and J 1 base; nucleotides not matched to a gene: 4. This CDR3 comprises 16 residues. The germline gives CDR1 SQVTM, CDR2 ANQGSEA. The sample taken for sequencing was PBMCs. V is TRBV29-1 and J is TRBJ2-2; 8 bases agree with TRBD2. The source is a woman between 18 and 29 years old in good health and CMV-seronegative. The DNA for the CDR3 is TGCAGCGTTGAAGAGCACGGGACTAGGAACACCGGGGAGCTGTTTTTT. It codes for CSVEEHGTRNTGELFF.